These 20 T cell receptor beta chains share one sample of origin, sequenced in a study of CD8 T cells in ankylosing spondylitis. Overall study findings and caveats: Characteristic, it appeared, of ankylosing spondylitis blood was a TCR beta motif of eight highly homologous variants.

MiXCR, run by TCRdb on the 5' RACE reads, gives a single entry per CDR3 protein. The table shows more than 600,000 distinct CDR3 sequences, with around 20% occurring only once. Their antigen targets remain unknown. Sample: blood, either unsorted or a sorted T cell fraction (not recorded which). These receptors all come from a male donor with ankylosing spondylitis.

The chain carries TRBV9 and TRBJ1-3; no clear D. The CDR3 length is 15 residues. Germline V gives CDR1 SGDLS, CDR2 YYNGEE. Trimming shortened V by 2 bases and J by 8 bases, and 17 bases separated the two germline ends. CDR3 nucleotides: TGTGCCAGCAGCGTTTCTACGAGGGCAGATCACACCATATATTTT. Its protein product is CASSVSTRADHTIYF.

This clonotype has more than one count but fewer than ten. V and J are TRBV24-1 and TRBJ2-3; 7 bases agree with TRBD1. The CDR3 loop spans 17 amino acids. The V gene end was trimmed by 3 bases and the J gene end by 5 bases; junction bases not matched to a gene: 13. The germline CDR1 and CDR2 sequences are KGHDR and SFDVKD. The CDR3 sequence is CATSDDRGRGRRDTQYF. CDR3 sequence (DNA): TGTGCCACCAGTGATGATCGTGGAAGGGGGCGCAGAGATACGCAGTATTTT.

This clonotype turned up a few times. This rearrangement joins TRBV5-1 to TRBJ2-2, with 7 bases identical to TRBD2. Looked up from germline, CDR1 is SGHRS and CDR2 is YFSETQ. The CDR3 has 17 amino acids. V trimming: 6 bases; J trimming: 2 bases; junction bases outside the gene matches: 13. Here the CDR3 reads CASTPYPLAANTGELFF. CDR3 nucleotides: TGCGCCAGCACTCCCTACCCCCTAGCGGCTAACACCGGGGAGCTGTTTTTT.

The chain uses TRBV7-9 and TRBJ2-3; 7 positions match TRBD2. CDR1 is SEHNR, CDR2 FQNEAQ, per germline (reference sequence). This CDR3 region has 16 residues. J lost 6 bases, V lost 7 bases, and 16 bases had no gene match. CDR3: CASIQAGRVWMDTQYF. The DNA for the CDR3 is TGTGCCAGCATCCAGGCAGGGAGGGTCTGGATGGATACGCAGTATTTT.

This clonotype showed up just a few times. V usage is TRBV7-6 and J usage is TRBJ2-7; TRBD1 might be the D (6 bases). Trimming took off 2 bases at V and 3 bases at J, with 17 bases between the two ends. The CDR3 is made up of 16 amino acids. Germline CDR1 and CDR2: SGHVS and FNYEAQ. The CDR3 DNA reads TGTGCCAGCAGCTTACCCGCAGGGGTGGAAATCTACGAGCAGTACTTC. This translates into CASSLPAGVEIYEQYF.

The chain has TRBV29-1 and TRBJ2-1; D may be TRBD2 (7 bases). The CDR3 runs to 16 residues. Germline CDR1 reads SQVTM; CDR2 reads ANQGSEA. V was clipped by 7 bases and J by 3 bases, with 22 bases between them. CDR3 nucleotide sequence: TGCAGCGGGCACAAGGGGGGGCCGACTAACTACAATGAGCAGTTCTTC. Its protein product is CSGHKGGPTNYNEQFF.

The chain joins TRBV7-8 to TRBJ1-4; a weak D match, TRBD1 (5 bases). Germline CDR1 reads SGHVS; CDR2 reads FQNEAQ. The CDR3 totals 15 residues. The ends were cut back, 5 bases at V and 2 bases at J, with 12 bases in the middle. The CDR3 sequence: CASSHPRGTNEKLFF. In DNA, the CDR3 is TGTGCCAGCAGCCACCCGCGGGGGACTAATGAAAAACTGTTTTTT.

This clonotype was observed a few times. The J gene is TRBJ2-7, the V gene TRBV6-1, with TRBD2 matching 12 bases. With V trimmed by 6 bases and J by 5 bases, 11 bases remained unmatched. The CDR3 loop spans 16 amino acids. Germline assignment: CDR1 MNHNS and CDR2 SASEGT. This CDR3 reads CASSRQTTSGSNEQYF. In nucleotides, the CDR3 is TGTGCCAGCAGCCGCCAAACGACTAGCGGGAGCAACGAGCAGTACTTC.

The chain joins TRBV20-1 to TRBJ2-1; D unclear. The ends were cut back, 4 bases at V and 0 bases at J, with 16 bases in the middle. Germline assignment: CDR1 DFQATT and CDR2 SNEGSKA (reference sequence). The CDR3 consists of 16 residues. The CDR3: CSATSQVKSSYNEQFF. The CDR3 region has the DNA TGCAGTGCTACTAGTCAGGTCAAAAGCTCCTACAATGAGCAGTTCTTC.

This rearrangement joins TRBV12-3 or TRBV12-4 to TRBJ1-4; D is ambiguous. V gave up 9 bases and J gave up 0 bases, with 20 bases separating them. The CDR3 extends over 17 amino acids. DNA of the CDR3: TGTGCCAGTCGCCAAACCGTTGATCTAGCAACTAATGAAAAACTGTTTTTT. The encoded protein is CASRQTVDLATNEKLFF.

The V and J genes are TRBV7-3 and TRBJ2-3; possibly TRBD2 for D (5 bases). Germline CDR1 is SGHTA and CDR2 is FQGTGA. V was clipped by 1 base and J by 6 bases, with 14 bases between them. This CDR3 spans 15 amino acids. The CDR3 protein is CASSLMVAGMDTQYF. The DNA for the CDR3 is TGTGCCAGCAGCTTAATGGTGGCCGGGATGGATACGCAGTATTTT. The full variable domain, its missing parts supplied by reference TRBV7-3 and TRBJ2-3, is GAGVSQTPSNKVTEKGKYVELRCDPISGHTALYWYRQSLGQGPEFLIYFQGTGAADDSGLPNDRFFAVRPEGSVSTLKIQRTERGDSAVYLCASSLMVAGMDTQYFGPGTRLTVL.

This clonotype has just a few counts. The J gene is TRBJ2-3, the V gene TRBV7-9; D may be TRBD2 (6 bases). This CDR3 comprises 14 residues. CDR1 is SEHNR and CDR2 is FQNEAQ in the germline V gene (reference sequence). Trimming took 4 bases from V and 2 from J, leaving 10 bases between them. CDR3 DNA sequence: TGTGCCAGCAGCTACCGCGGGGACACAGATACGCAGTATTTT. Its protein is CASSYRGDTDTQYF.

The rearrangement uses TRBV9 and TRBJ2-1, with a possible D match to TRBD2 (5 bases). This CDR3 contains 11 residues. Germline V gene data show CDR1 as SGDLS and CDR2 as YYNGEE. With 0 bases removed from V and 14 bases from J, the gap between germline ends came to 9 bases. The chain's CDR3 is CASSVAYGKFF. The CDR3 DNA reads as TGTGCCAGCAGCGTAGCATACGGGAAGTTCTTC.

The chain employs TRBV2 and TRBJ1-5, with unresolved D. CDR3 length: 15 residues. Germline loops: CDR1 SNHLY, CDR2 FYNNEI. The ends were cut back, 0 bases at V and 3 bases at J, with 9 bases in the middle. The CDR3 DNA reads as TGTGCCAGCAGTGAAGCGAACAGTTACAATCAGCCCCAGCATTTT. Its protein product is CASSEANSYNQPQHF.

This clonotype has only a few counts. This chain uses TRBV11-2 with TRBJ2-3, with D unclear. CDR1 is SGHAT and CDR2 is FQNNGV in the germline V gene. V lost 5 bases and J 7 bases, leaving 7 bases between the germline ends. The CDR3 covers 11 residues. This chain's CDR3 is CASSDEYTQYF. The CDR3, as DNA: TGTGCCAGCAGCGACGAATATACGCAGTATTTT.

This clonotype was seen many times. The chain has TRBV27 and TRBJ1-2; D remains unclear. The V gene's germline CDR1 is MNHEY and CDR2 SMNVEV (reference sequence). This CDR3 is built from 12 residues. The V and J ends lost 5 bases and 0 bases respectively, with 4 bases between them. CDR3 protein: CASSRTNYGYTF. CDR3 DNA: TGTGCCAGCAGTCGCACTAACTATGGCTACACCTTC.

The J gene is TRBJ2-2, the V gene TRBV12-3 or TRBV12-4, with 8 bases lining up with TRBD2. Germline trimming cut 8 bases from V and 3 bases from J; bases unmatched to any gene: 5. The CDR3 is made up of 14 amino acids. The CDR3 reads CASVRGDYTGELFF. In DNA, the CDR3 is TGTGCCAGCGTGCGGGGGGACTACACCGGGGAGCTGTTTTTT.

This clonotype came up a few times. V gene TRBV28 combines with J gene TRBJ2-2; D is uncertain. There are 14 residues in the CDR3. V dropped 5 bases and J dropped 6 bases, with 13 bases sitting between them. CDR1 and CDR2 from the germline V gene are MDHEN and SYDVKM. For the CDR3, the DNA is TGTGCCAGCAGTCCCACGGCCACGGCCGGGGAGCTGTTTTTT. Its translation is CASSPTATAGELFF.

This clonotype has only a few counts. The chain recombines TRBV6-1 with TRBJ2-1; 7 nucleotides line up with TRBD2. Germline CDR1 and CDR2: MNHNS and SASEGT. The ends lost 6 bases at V and 2 bases at J; junction bases unmatched: 10. The CDR3 spans 16 residues. CDR3 region: CASRKTSDVTYNEQFF. CDR3 DNA: TGTGCCAGCAGGAAAACTAGCGACGTTACCTACAATGAGCAGTTCTTC.

This chain links TRBV30 with TRBJ2-3; maybe TRBD2 (6 bases). V gave up 0 bases and J gave up 1 base, with 11 bases separating them. CDR1 is GTSNPN and CDR2 is SVGIG in the germline V gene (reference sequence). This CDR3 has 15 residues. The CDR3 coding sequence is TGTGCCTGGAGTGTACTTCCGGGGGGCACAGATACGCAGTATTTT. Its protein product is CAWSVLPGGTDTQYF.